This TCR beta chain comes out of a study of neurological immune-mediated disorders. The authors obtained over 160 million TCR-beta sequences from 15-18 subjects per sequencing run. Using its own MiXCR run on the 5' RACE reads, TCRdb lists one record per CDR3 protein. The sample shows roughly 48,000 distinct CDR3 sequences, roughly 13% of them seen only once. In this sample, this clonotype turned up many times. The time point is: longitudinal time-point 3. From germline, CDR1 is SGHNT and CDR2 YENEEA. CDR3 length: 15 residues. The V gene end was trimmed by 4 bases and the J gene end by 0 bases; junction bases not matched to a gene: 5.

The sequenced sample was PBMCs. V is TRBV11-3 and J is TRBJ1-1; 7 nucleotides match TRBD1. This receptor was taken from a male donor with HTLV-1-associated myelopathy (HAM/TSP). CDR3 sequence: CASSWAGGMNTEAFF. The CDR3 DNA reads TGTGCCAGCAGCTGGGCAGGGGGAATGAACACTGAAGCTTTCTTT.